The next 7 T cell receptor beta chains were all read from a single sample in a study of blood T cell repertoires in COVID-19. The method was immunoSEQ multiplex PCR; TCRdb's version includes in-frame clones alone and lacks a portion of them. The sample comprises about 270,000 clones, around 89% of which are singletons, and about 4% rests with the top ten. Sequencing was done on a sample of PBMCs or T cells enriched from blood (not recorded which). The receptors originated from a woman younger than 45 with acute COVID-19.

This clone was seen more than once but under ten times. The V call is TRBV13, the J call TRBJ2-7; perhaps TRBD2 as D (6 bases). Germline V gene data show CDR1 as PRHDT and CDR2 as FYEKMQ (reference sequence). The V gene lost 0 bases and the J gene lost 2 bases, with 17 bases spanning the gap. CDR3 length: 17 amino acids. The CDR3 DNA follows: TGTGCCAGCAGCTTAGGCGAAGCAGGACTAACCGCCTACGAGCAGTACTTC. Translating it yields CASSLGEAGLTAYEQYF.

The chain is built from TRBV28 and TRBJ1-5; possibly TRBD1 for D (5 bases). CDR1 is MDHEN and CDR2 is SYDVKM in the germline V gene. Trimming took off 3 bases at V and 0 bases at J, with 15 bases between the two ends. This CDR3 comprises 17 residues. CDR3 nucleotide sequence: TGTGCCAGCAGTTTGCGACAGTTGGACCATAGCAATCAGCCCCAGCATTTT. It translates to CASSLRQLDHSNQPQHF.

J is TRBJ1-2 and V is TRBV15, with D unclear. Trimming stripped 5 bases from V and 7 bases from J, with 14 bases between. CDR3 length: 13 amino acids. CDR1 is LNHNV, CDR2 YYDKDF, per germline (reference sequence). The CDR3 DNA follows: TGTGCCACCAGCGGGGAGGAGATTGGTGGCTACACCTTC. It is translated as CATSGEEIGGYTF.

As regards this clone: Distinct nucleotide sequences in the sample also encode this CDR3. J is TRBJ1-6 and V is TRBV12-3 or TRBV12-4, with TRBD1 matching over 7 bases. The CDR3 spans 13 residues. J gave up 7 bases and V 6 bases, and 3 bases lay outside the gene matches. CDR3 in amino acids: CASSPQGNSPLHF. In nucleotides, the CDR3 is TGTGCCAGCAGCCCACAGGGGAATTCACCCCTCCACTTT.

This chain links TRBV6-5 with TRBJ1-6; TRBD1 matches at 7 bases. Germline CDR1 is MNHEY and CDR2 is SVGAGI. Trimming cost V 9 bases and J 3 bases; bases outside gene matches: 5. The CDR3 sequence is 14 residues long. This chain's CDR3 is CASGTDFYNSPLHF. The DNA for the CDR3 is TGTGCCAGTGGGACAGACTTCTATAATTCACCCCTCCACTTT.

The V gene is TRBV6-2 or TRBV6-3, the J gene TRBJ2-7; D is perhaps TRBD2 (6 bases). Germline values: CDR1 MNHEY, CDR2 SVGEGT. V was pared by 2 bases and J by 2 bases, with 19 bases between. The CDR3 is made up of 17 amino acids. CDR3 bases: TGTGCCAGCAGTTACGGTAGGGATCGCGGGGTCCCCTACGAGCAGTACTTC. It specifies CASSYGRDRGVPYEQYF.

The chain employs TRBV7-8 and TRBJ1-4; D uncertain. V was trimmed by 3 bases and J by 8 bases, leaving 16 bases between them. The CDR3 totals 15 residues. In germline, CDR1 is SGHVS, CDR2 FQNEAQ. The CDR3 DNA reads as TGTGCCAGCAGCTTTCGATCTTACCTAGAGGAAAAACTGTTTTTT. It yields the protein CASSFRSYLEEKLFF. The full variable domain, completed using reference TRBV7-8 and TRBJ1-4, is GAGVSQSPRYKVAKRGQDVALRCDPISGHVSLFWYQQALGQGPEFLTYFQNEAQLDKSGLPSDRFFAERPEGSVSTLKIQRTQQEDSAVYLCASSFRSYLEEKLFFGSGTQLSVL.